This T cell receptor beta chain was recorded in a study of cytomegalovirus exposure and HLA in healthy donors. On the study more broadly: Of around 400 genotyped donors, around 86% grouped in the Caucasian-associated ancestry cluster. Findings of the study overall: According to a later analysis, donors in an Asian-associated ancestry cluster reportedly had fewer N-insertions than the roughly 670-donor mean.

With regard to this clone: Its antigen is not identified.

Trimming took 5 bases from V and 9 from J, leaving 13 bases between them. Germline V lookup: CDR1 MNHEY, CDR2 SMNVEV (reference sequence). This CDR3 contains 12 residues. With 60 Vbeta and 13 Jbeta primers, the PCR was carried out. This table comes from immunoSEQ multiplex PCR, and its TCRdb copy is limited to in-frame clones, with some not included. The sample contains 100,000 to 150,000 clones, 81% of which appear only once. Material: PBMCs. This TCR was recovered from a man younger than 35 in good health and CMV-seropositive. V gene TRBV27 combines with J gene TRBJ1-1; weak D call: TRBD1 (5 bases). The CDR3 DNA reads as TGTGCCAGCAGTACGAGACAGAGCCAAGCTTTCTTT. Translation gives CASSTRQSQAFF.